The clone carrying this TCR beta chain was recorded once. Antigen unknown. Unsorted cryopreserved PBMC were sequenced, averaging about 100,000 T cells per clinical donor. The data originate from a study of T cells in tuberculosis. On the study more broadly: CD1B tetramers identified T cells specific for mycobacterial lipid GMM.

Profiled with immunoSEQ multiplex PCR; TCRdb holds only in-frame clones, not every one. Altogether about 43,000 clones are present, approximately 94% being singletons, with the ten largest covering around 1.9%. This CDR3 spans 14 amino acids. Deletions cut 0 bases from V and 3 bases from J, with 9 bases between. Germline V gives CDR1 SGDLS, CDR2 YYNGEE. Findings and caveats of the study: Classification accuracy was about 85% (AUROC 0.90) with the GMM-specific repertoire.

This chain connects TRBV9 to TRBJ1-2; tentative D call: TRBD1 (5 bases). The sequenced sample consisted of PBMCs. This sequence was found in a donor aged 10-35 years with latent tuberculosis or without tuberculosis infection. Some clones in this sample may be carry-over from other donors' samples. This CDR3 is CASSVGRVDYGYTF. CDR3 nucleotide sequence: TGTGCCAGCAGCGTAGGCAGGGTAGACTATGGCTACACCTTC.